These 32 T cell receptor beta chains originate from one sample sequenced in a study of control samples from healthy donors and cancer patients. Assay used: immunoSEQ multiplex PCR; TCRdb lists only in-frame clones, some missing. The sample lists some 80,000 clones; approximately 89% were seen once. The specimen sequenced was blood. Receptor source: a man aged 50 to 60 in good health.

The J gene is TRBJ2-5, the V gene TRBV27, with 7 bases fitting TRBD1. This CDR3 has 14 amino acids. CDR1 and CDR2 from the germline V gene are MNHEY and SMNVEV (reference sequence). Here the CDR3 DNA reads TGTGTCAGTGGATTAGGGACAGCACAAGAGACCCAGTACTTC. Residues: CVSGLGTAQETQYF.

V usage is TRBV5-1 and J usage is TRBJ2-7, with TRBD1 matching over 9 bases. Germline-derived CDR1 and CDR2 are SGHRS and YFSETQ. J was trimmed by 3 bases and V by 3 bases; bases with no gene match: 4. This CDR3 contains 14 residues. The CDR3 here is CASSWGQGGYEQYF. Written as DNA, the CDR3 is TGCGCCAGCAGCTGGGGACAGGGAGGCTACGAGCAGTACTTC.

The V gene is TRBV10-3, the J gene TRBJ2-1, with D possibly being TRBD2 (6 bases). CDR1 is ENHRY, CDR2 SYGVKD, per germline. The ends were cut back, 3 bases at V and 6 bases at J, with 18 bases in the middle. CDR3 length: 16 residues. Here the CDR3 reads CAISDEGGETANEQFF. The CDR3 DNA reads TGTGCCATCAGTGATGAAGGCGGGGAAACGGCCAATGAGCAGTTCTTC.

This chain connects TRBV4-2 to TRBJ2-4, with D hard to call. This CDR3 is built from 15 residues. Germline V gene data show CDR1 as LGHNA and CDR2 as YNFKEQ. The V and J ends lost 4 bases and 0 bases respectively, with 10 bases between them. For the CDR3, the DNA is TGTGCCAGCAGCCTCGGGTCGATAGCCAAAAACATTCAGTACTTC. Protein: CASSLGSIAKNIQYF.

The chain is built from TRBV9 and TRBJ1-1, with 10 bases identical to TRBD1. Trimming took 6 bases from V and 4 from J; bases not matched to a gene: 6. CDR3 length: 14 residues. Germline V gives CDR1 SGDLS, CDR2 YYNGEE. CDR3 in DNA: TGTGCCAGCACCAGACAGGGGGCGAGCACTGAAGCTTTCTTT. Protein sequence: CASTRQGASTEAFF.

As for this clone: Other DNA sequences in this specimen translate into the identical CDR3. This chain uses TRBV3-1 (or the pseudogene TRBV3-2) with TRBJ1-1; D is perhaps TRBD1 (5 bases). Germline CDR1 reads LGHDT; CDR2 reads YNNKEL (reference sequence). V shed 4 bases and J shed 3 bases, with 9 bases lying between them. The CDR3 runs to 13 residues. The CDR3 protein is CASSLRGDTEAFF. The CDR3 DNA reads TGTGCCAGCAGCCTCCGGGGGGACACTGAAGCTTTCTTT.

The chain uses TRBV15 and TRBJ2-5; D gene unclear. There are 13 residues in the CDR3. CDR1 is LNHNV and CDR2 is YYDKDF in the germline V gene (reference sequence). Trimming stripped 5 bases from V and 1 base from J, with 8 bases between. CDR3 nucleotide sequence: TGTGCCACCAGCCTGATGTCCCAAGAGACCCAGTACTTC. Protein: CATSLMSQETQYF.

The rearrangement joins TRBV15 to TRBJ2-3; 7 bases are shared with TRBD1. Germline loops: CDR1 LNHNV, CDR2 YYDKDF (reference sequence). This CDR3 is built from 15 residues. Trimming removed 5 bases from V and 1 base from J; junction bases left unmatched: 6. This CDR3 reads CATSPRGWGTDTQYF. CDR3 bases: TGTGCCACCAGCCCCAGGGGGTGGGGCACAGATACGCAGTATTTT.

This clone has only one observation. This chain uses TRBV27 with TRBJ1-1, with unresolved D. V was trimmed by 1 base and J by 2 bases, leaving 5 bases between them. The length of the CDR3 is 13 residues. Germline V gene sequence: CDR1 MNHEY, CDR2 SMNVEV (reference sequence). DNA of the CDR3: TGTGCCAGCAGTTTATACGATAACACTGAAGCTTTCTTT. Translated: CASSLYDNTEAFF.

This chain uses TRBV12-5 with TRBJ1-4; 7 nucleotides agree with TRBD1. V trimming: 1 base; J trimming: 4 bases; junction bases outside the gene matches: 0. Germline assignment: CDR1 LGHNT and CDR2 FRNRAP. The CDR3 covers 14 residues. The DNA of the CDR3 is TGTGCTAGTGGTTTGGGACAGGGTAATGAAAAACTGTTTTTT. It yields the protein CASGLGQGNEKLFF. The whole variable domain, remainder taken from reference TRBV12-5 and TRBJ1-4, is DARVTQTPRHKVTEMGQEVTMRCQPILGHNTVFWYRQTMMQGLELLAYFRNRAPLDDSGMPKDRFSAEMPDATLATLKIQPSEPRDSAVYFCASGLGQGNEKLFFGSGTQLSVL.

The chain is built from TRBV3-1 (or the pseudogene TRBV3-2) and TRBJ2-7; D call uncertain. The CDR3 runs 16 residues. The V end lost 0 bases, the J end lost 0 bases, and 12 bases lay between the germline ends. In germline, CDR1 is LGHDT, CDR2 YNNKEL (reference sequence). CDR3 nucleotides: TGTGCCAGCAGCCAAGATCCAACAGAAAGCTCCTACGAGCAGTACTTC. Its protein is CASSQDPTESSYEQYF.

The V call is TRBV15, the J call TRBJ2-3; no definite D call. The CDR3 has 14 residues. Between the trimmed V and J ends, which lost 0 bases and 3 bases, there was a span of 7 bases. Germline assignment: CDR1 LNHNV and CDR2 YYDKDF (reference sequence). In DNA form, the CDR3 reads TGTGCCACCAGCAGAGATAGGACGACAGATACGCAGTATTTT. The encoded protein is CATSRDRTTDTQYF.

The chain is built from TRBV3-1 (or the pseudogene TRBV3-2) and TRBJ1-1; 8 bases agree with TRBD1. The CDR3 has 15 residues. Germline lookup yields CDR1 LGHDT and CDR2 YNNKEL (reference sequence). Trimming at V came to 8 bases and at J to 0 bases, leaving 8 bases not matched to a gene. CDR3 sequence: CASGQGGLMNTEAFF. CDR3 bases: TGTGCCAGCGGACAGGGAGGTTTGATGAACACTGAAGCTTTCTTT.

The rearrangement uses TRBV18 and TRBJ2-5; D remains ambiguous. The V gene's germline CDR1 is KGHSH and CDR2 LQKENI. The CDR3 runs to 15 residues. The V end was cut by 6 bases, the J end by 2 bases, with 16 bases between. The CDR3 DNA sequence: TGTGCCAGCTCCCCCCGTCTTGACAAACAAGAGACCCAGTACTTC. Translated, it gives CASSPRLDKQETQYF.

The rearrangement links TRBV30 to TRBJ2-1; D is ambiguous. This CDR3 region has 13 residues. Germline lookup yields CDR1 GTSNPN and CDR2 SVGIG (reference sequence). Deletions cut 2 bases from V and 0 bases from J, with 5 bases between. CDR3 region: CAWSYSSYNEQFF. The CDR3, as DNA: TGTGCCTGGAGTTATAGCTCCTACAATGAGCAGTTCTTC.

Only a few counts were recorded for this clone. The J gene is TRBJ2-7, the V gene TRBV6-2 or TRBV6-3; D may be TRBD2 (6 bases). This CDR3 is 15 amino acids long. The V gene lost 4 bases and the J gene lost 5 bases, with 18 bases spanning the gap. CDR1 is MNHEY and CDR2 is SVGEGT in the germline V gene. The CDR3 spells CASSSGASERDEQYF. As DNA, the CDR3 is TGTGCCAGCAGTTCAGGCGCTAGCGAGCGTGACGAGCAGTACTTC.

This clone was seen just once. J is TRBJ1-4 and V is TRBV21-1; the table's D call TRBD1 went unverified against the DNA. TRBV21-1 is marked as a pseudogene. The CDR3 length is 17 residues. The CDR3 DNA follows: TGTGCCAGCAGCAATGGGACAGGGGAGTATACTAATGAAAAACTGTTTTTT. The encoded protein is CASSNGTGEYTNEKLFF.

The V call is TRBV6-5, the J call TRBJ2-6; 7 bases match TRBD2. Germline values: CDR1 MNHEY, CDR2 SVGAGI. This CDR3 has 16 amino acids. V was clipped by 4 bases and J by 2 bases; unmatched bases: 5. CDR3 sequence: CASSSWGGAGANVLTF. CDR3 coding DNA: TGTGCCAGCAGTTCCTGGGGAGGGGCTGGGGCCAACGTCCTGACTTTC.

The V gene is TRBV19, the J gene TRBJ2-3, with D possibly TRBD2 on 6 matching bases. CDR1 LNHDA and CDR2 SQIVND come from the germline V gene (reference sequence). Trimming pared 7 bases from V and 6 bases from J, leaving 17 bases between. The CDR3 totals 14 residues. The CDR3 spells CASKTGASGDTQYF. CDR3 sequence (DNA): TGTGCCAGTAAAACGGGAGCTTCTGGGGATACGCAGTATTTT.

The chain carries TRBV10-3 and TRBJ2-7; D is ambiguous. Trimming shortened V by 11 bases and J by 2 bases, and 16 bases separated the two germline ends. Germline V CDR1 and CDR2: ENHRY, SYGVKD. CDR3 length: 13 residues. CDR3 protein: CASAPDGPYEQYF. CDR3 in DNA: TGTGCCTCAGCTCCGGACGGGCCCTACGAGCAGTACTTC.

The rearrangement uses TRBV7-8 and TRBJ2-2; D ambiguous. V lost 3 bases to trimming and J lost 4 bases, with 15 bases between them. This CDR3 has 16 residues. Germline V gene sequence: CDR1 SGHVS, CDR2 FQNEAQ. CDR3 sequence reads: CASSFLVETPTGELFF. The CDR3 region has the DNA TGTGCCAGCAGCTTTCTGGTTGAGACACCCACCGGGGAGCTGTTTTTT.

This chain joins TRBV5-4 and TRBJ1-1; 10 bases agree with TRBD1. The CDR3 totals 15 residues. CDR1 and CDR2 (germline): SGHNT, YYREEE (reference sequence). V gave up 5 bases and J gave up 1 base; unmatched junction bases: 5. The CDR3, as DNA: TGTGCCAGCAGTCCTTGGACAGGGGGGAACACTGAAGCTTTCTTT. Amino acid sequence: CASSPWTGGNTEAFF.

This clone was seen a single time. This chain connects TRBV19 to TRBJ1-3; D call uncertain. Trimming shortened V by 7 bases and J by 4 bases, and 11 bases separated the two germline ends. Germline V gene data show CDR1 as LNHDA and CDR2 as SQIVND (reference sequence). The CDR3 loop spans 13 amino acids. CDR3 amino acids: CASTPGGGNTIYF. The CDR3 region has the DNA TGTGCCAGTACCCCGGGAGGAGGAAACACCATATATTTT.

J is TRBJ1-4 and V is TRBV30; 7 bases are shared with TRBD1. CDR1 and CDR2 (germline): GTSNPN, SVGIG (reference sequence). The CDR3 totals 13 residues. V was clipped by 5 bases and J by 10 bases; unmatched bases: 10. This CDR3 reads CAWLDRDYGKLFF. CDR3 DNA: TGTGCCTGGCTTGACAGGGACTACGGAAAACTGTTTTTT.

This clone has only a few counts. The CDR3 here is CASTREGENEKLFF. The DNA for the CDR3 is TGTGCCAGCACAAGAGAAGGAGAAAATGAAAAACTGTTTTTT. The chain employs TRBV18 and TRBJ1-4; D gene unclear. The CDR3 covers 14 residues. Germline CDR1 is KGHSH and CDR2 is LQKENI. V was pared by 8 bases and J by 5 bases, with 15 bases between. The variable domain in full, completed from reference TRBV18 and TRBJ1-4, reads NAGVMQNPRHLVRRRGQEARLRCSPMKGHSHVYWYRQLPEEGLKFMVYLQKENIIDESGMPKERFSAEFPKEGPSILRIQQVVRGDSAAYFCASTREGENEKLFFGSGTQLSVL.

The V call is TRBV6-6, the J call TRBJ1-2, with 9 nucleotides matching TRBD1. CDR3 size: 15 residues. Germline V gene sequence: CDR1 MNHNY, CDR2 SVGAGI (reference sequence). Trimming removed 6 bases from V and 5 bases from J; junction bases left unmatched: 10. The CDR3 region is CASSLSGTGRYGYTF. Written as DNA, the CDR3 is TGTGCCAGCAGCCTCTCCGGGACAGGGAGGTATGGCTACACCTTC.

The chain combines TRBV27 with TRBJ2-2; weak D call: TRBD1 (6 bases). Trimming took 6 bases from V and 1 from J, leaving 9 bases between them. Germline CDR1 is MNHEY and CDR2 is SMNVEV (reference sequence). The CDR3 extends over 14 amino acids. The CDR3 reads CASSSDRNTGELFF. DNA of the CDR3: TGTGCCAGCAGCTCGGACAGGAACACCGGGGAGCTGTTTTTT.

The chain joins TRBV6-1 to TRBJ2-5; tentatively, D is TRBD2 (5 bases). The CDR3 consists of 16 residues. Trimming stripped 2 bases from V and 1 base from J, with 14 bases between. Per the germline V gene, CDR1 is MNHNS and CDR2 is SASEGT. CDR3 amino acids: CASSEKFRGFQETQYF. CDR3 sequence (DNA): TGTGCCAGCAGTGAAAAATTCAGAGGGTTCCAAGAGACCCAGTACTTC.

This rearrangement joins TRBV5-5 to TRBJ2-7; D gene uncertain. Germline V gene sequence: CDR1 SGHKS, CDR2 YYEKEE (reference sequence). Trimming stripped 1 base from V and 1 base from J, with 6 bases between. The CDR3 has 13 amino acids. CDR3: CASSLSRSYEQYF. The CDR3 DNA follows: TGTGCCAGCAGCTTGAGCCGTTCCTACGAGCAGTACTTC. The whole variable domain, filled in from reference TRBV5-5 and TRBJ2-7, reads DAGVTQSPTHLIKTRGQQVTLRCSPISGHKSVSWYQQVLGQGPQFIFQYYEKEERGRGNFPDRFSARQFPNYSSELNVNALLLGDSALYLCASSLSRSYEQYFGPGTRLTVT.

The rearrangement links TRBV5-4 to TRBJ1-1, with D hard to call. CDR1 is SGHNT and CDR2 is YYREEE in the germline V gene (reference sequence). Between the trimmed V and J ends, which lost 0 bases and 2 bases, there was a span of 8 bases. This CDR3 is built from 14 residues. CDR3 amino acids: CASSLGQRNTEAFF. For the CDR3, the DNA is TGTGCCAGCAGCTTGGGGCAGAGAAACACTGAAGCTTTCTTT.

This clone turned up a few times. The genes are TRBV5-1 and TRBJ1-3; D not certain. The CDR3 covers 16 residues. V was cut by 1 base and J by 0 bases, with 11 bases left in between. Germline V gives CDR1 SGHRS, CDR2 YFSETQ. CDR3 bases: TGCGCCAGCAGCTTGTTCAGTCAGAGCTCTGGAAACACCATATATTTT. The encoded protein is CASSLFSQSSGNTIYF.

The chain has TRBV27 and TRBJ2-3, with TRBD1 matching over 9 bases. CDR1 MNHEY and CDR2 SMNVEV come from the germline V gene (reference sequence). The CDR3 has 17 residues. With 5 bases clipped from V and 3 bases from J, the junction kept 12 bases outside the gene matches. DNA for the CDR3: TGTGCCAGCAGTAATATATACCCGGGACAGGGAACAGATACGCAGTATTTT. This gives the protein CASSNIYPGQGTDTQYF.